Presented here are 17 T cell receptor beta chains from one specimen sequenced in a study of CD8 T cells in Susac syndrome. RNA, at roughly 0.5 to 1 ug, was reverse transcribed with random hexamers. TCRdb reprocessed the immunoSEQ multiplex PCR reads via MiXCR and lists one record per CDR3 protein. Of about 180,000 distinct CDR3 sequences detected, 85% to 95% appear once; the ten largest clones hold about 0.15%. The sequenced sample was CD8+ T cells from PBMCs. Receptor source: a human donor with multiple sclerosis.

In DNA form, the CDR3 reads TGTGCCACCAGCAGCTCCGCCCTGCCCGCTCCCTGGGGCTACACCTTC. Translation: CATSSSALPAPWGYTF. The chain links TRBV15 to TRBJ1-2; the D is unclear. The CDR3 covers 16 residues. Per the germline V gene, CDR1 is LNHNV and CDR2 is YYDKDF (reference sequence). The germline V and J ends were trimmed by 3 bases and 8 bases, with 22 bases remaining between them.

V is TRBV29-1 and J is TRBJ1-2; a possible D gene is TRBD1 (5 bases). Per the germline V gene, CDR1 is SQVTM and CDR2 is ANQGSEA. V was pared by 5 bases and J by 4 bases, with 20 bases between. This CDR3 contains 15 residues. CDR3 protein: CSVFQEGPTSYGYTF. The CDR3 DNA sequence: TGCAGCGTTTTTCAAGAGGGACCGACCTCCTATGGCTACACCTTC.

The V and J genes are TRBV28 and TRBJ1-5; D is undetermined. The CDR3 loop spans 14 amino acids. Germline V lookup: CDR1 MDHEN, CDR2 SYDVKM. Trimming left V 7 bases short and J 0 bases short, with 10 bases between. The CDR3 region is CASTDLDSNQPQHF. The CDR3 DNA sequence: TGTGCCAGCACAGACCTAGATAGCAATCAGCCCCAGCATTTT.

The CDR3 reads CASRTGGAQDEQFF. The CDR3, as DNA: TGTGCCAGCAGGACAGGGGGGGCGCAGGATGAGCAGTTCTTC. The chain recombines TRBV13 with TRBJ2-1; 9 nucleotides agree with TRBD1. V shed 6 bases and J 8 bases; nucleotides not matched to a gene: 8. CDR1 is PRHDT and CDR2 is FYEKMQ in the germline V gene (reference sequence). The CDR3 length is 14 residues.

This chain connects TRBV28 to TRBJ2-7; D gene ambiguous. The CDR3 has 13 residues. Deletions cut 2 bases from V and 6 bases from J, with 11 bases between. Per the germline V gene, CDR1 is MDHEN and CDR2 is SYDVKM. The CDR3 bases are TGTGCCAGCAGTTTACCGGGTGATCGCGAGCAGTACTTC. Amino acid sequence: CASSLPGDREQYF.

This clonotype was seen only once. The chain links TRBV27 to TRBJ1-1; no clear D gene. Trimming cost V 0 bases and J 2 bases, with 10 bases left between them. Per the germline V gene, CDR1 is MNHEY and CDR2 is SMNVEV (reference sequence). There are 15 residues in the CDR3. The CDR3 sequence is CASSLSIRGNTEAFF. The CDR3 DNA is TGTGCCAGCAGTTTATCGATTCGGGGTAACACTGAAGCTTTCTTT.

This chain links TRBV2 with TRBJ2-1; 8 bases match TRBD1. In germline, CDR1 is SNHLY, CDR2 FYNNEI. The CDR3 length is 16 residues. The ends lost 6 bases at V and 1 base at J; junction bases unmatched: 8. CDR3 sequence: CASSPDQGASYNEQFF. The CDR3 DNA is TGTGCCAGCAGCCCGGACCAGGGGGCGTCCTACAATGAGCAGTTCTTC.

The genes are TRBV11-2 and TRBJ1-5; unclear D gene. Trimming took off 0 bases at V and 5 bases at J, with 5 bases between the two ends. This CDR3 has 13 amino acids. Germline CDR1 and CDR2: SGHAT and FQNNGV. The chain's CDR3 is CASSLDVHQPQHF. The DNA of the CDR3 is TGTGCCAGCAGCTTAGATGTGCATCAGCCCCAGCATTTT.

The chain carries TRBV20-1 and TRBJ2-1; weak D call: TRBD2 (6 bases). This CDR3 has 11 residues. Deletions cut 5 bases from V and 9 bases from J, with 11 bases between. Looked up from germline, CDR1 is DFQATT and CDR2 is SNEGSKA (reference sequence). CDR3 in DNA: TGCAGTGCTGCGGAGGAGGGTGAGCAGTTCTTC. Translation: CSAAEEGEQFF.

The CDR3 reads CSAIKSVSQRTSNEQFF. The CDR3 nucleotides are TGCAGTGCTATTAAATCGGTATCTCAAAGGACTAGCAATGAGCAGTTCTTC. The V gene is TRBV20-1, the J gene TRBJ2-1, with TRBD2 matching 7 bases. Trimming took 4 bases from V and 6 from J; bases not matched to a gene: 18. Germline V gene data show CDR1 as DFQATT and CDR2 as SNEGSKA (reference sequence). The CDR3 has 17 residues.

This chain links TRBV27 with TRBJ2-7, with 9 bases identical to TRBD2. The CDR3 extends over 14 amino acids. From germline, CDR1 is MNHEY and CDR2 SMNVEV (reference sequence). V shed 1 base, J shed 6 bases, and the junction held 4 bases outside the gene matches. Written as DNA, the CDR3 is TGTGCCAGCAGTTTATTTTCGCGGGAGGGCGAGCAGTACTTC. Translating it yields CASSLFSREGEQYF.

The chain joins TRBV3-1 to TRBJ1-1, with TRBD1 identical over 10 bases. J was trimmed by 3 bases and V by 1 base; bases with no gene match: 2. Germline V CDR1 and CDR2: LGHDT, YNNKEL (reference sequence). The CDR3 runs to 15 residues. The CDR3, as DNA: TGTGCCAGCAGCCAAGGACAGGGGGCGGACACTGAAGCTTTCTTT. It yields the protein CASSQGQGADTEAFF.

This sequence joins TRBV2 and TRBJ2-7; no definite D call. CDR1 is SNHLY, CDR2 FYNNEI, per germline. Trimming left V 5 bases short and J 3 bases short, with 14 bases between. CDR3 length: 14 amino acids. CDR3 coding DNA: TGTGCCAGCAGTTCCAGTTGGTACCTCTACGAGCAGTACTTC. It translates to CASSSSWYLYEQYF. Full variable domain (remainder filled in from reference TRBV2 and TRBJ2-7): EPEVTQTPSHQVTQMGQEVILRCVPISNHLYFYWYRQILGQKVEFLVSFYNNEISEKSEIFDDQFSVERPDGSNFTLKIRSTKLEDSAMYFCASSSSWYLYEQYFGPGTRLTVT.

The CDR3 sequence: CASSPRDRDQETQYF. The CDR3 DNA is TGTGCCAGCAGCCCCCGGGACAGGGACCAAGAGACCCAGTACTTC. The rearrangement joins TRBV7-9 to TRBJ2-5, with 9 nucleotides matching TRBD1. The V gene's germline CDR1 is SEHNR and CDR2 FQNEAQ (reference sequence). CDR3 length: 15 amino acids. V gave up 5 bases and J gave up 0 bases; unmatched junction bases: 4.

V and J are TRBV29-1 and TRBJ1-2, with 7 bases fitting TRBD1. V lost 3 bases to trimming and J lost 0 bases; unmatched junction nucleotides: 10. Germline V gives CDR1 SQVTM, CDR2 ANQGSEA. The CDR3 runs to 16 residues. The CDR3 nucleotides read TGCAGCGTTGAGTTCGAGGGGGCGCCTGCTAACTATGGCTACACCTTC. Amino acid sequence: CSVEFEGAPANYGYTF.

For the CDR3, the DNA is TGTGCCAGCAGTACACGACAGTCCCCACACTTATTTGGCTACACCTTC. It yields the protein CASSTRQSPHLFGYTF. The chain carries TRBV25-1 and TRBJ1-2; D may be TRBD1 (5 bases). Germline V gene lookup returns CDR1 MGHDK and CDR2 SYGVNS. The CDR3 is made up of 16 amino acids. V gave up 5 bases and J gave up 7 bases, with 23 bases separating them.

The J gene is TRBJ2-7, the V gene TRBV27; TRBD2 matches 8 bases. Germline CDR1 reads MNHEY; CDR2 reads SMNVEV (reference sequence). V shed 0 bases and J 6 bases; nucleotides not matched to a gene: 7. The CDR3 has 15 residues. The CDR3 DNA sequence: TGTGCCAGCAGTTTATCAAGCGGGAGTTATGTCGAGCAGTACTTC. Translating gives CASSLSSGSYVEQYF.